The text below deals with one T cell receptor beta chain. CDR1 and CDR2 from the germline V gene are LGHNA and YSLEER. V lost 3 bases to trimming and J lost 5 bases; unmatched junction nucleotides: 12. This CDR3 has 16 residues. The sample is drawn from a study of control samples from healthy donors and cancer patients. Profiling relied on immunoSEQ multiplex PCR, and the TCRdb table lists in-frame clones only, not all of them. The table shows under 450,000 clones, with approximately 90% occurring only once. This clonotype was sampled from a man aged 40-49 years with head and neck cancer. The chain carries TRBV4-3 and TRBJ1-2, with 7 bases aligning to TRBD1. The sample comprised PBMCs. As DNA, the CDR3 is TGCGCCAGCAGCCACGTACTTACCCAGGGGGAATATGGCTACACCTTC. Its protein product is CASSHVLTQGEYGYTF.